The clone carrying this TCR beta chain was counted a single time. The source of the sample is a study of blood T cell repertoires in COVID-19. On the study more broadly: In each case, the material was cDNA or gDNA derived from T cells, B-cell-depleted T cells, or PBMCs.

This CDR3 is built from 14 residues. The V gene lost 7 bases and the J gene lost 2 bases, with 14 bases spanning the gap. Germline-derived CDR1 and CDR2 are SNHLY and FYNNEI. Categorization into cohorts depended on clinical history that participants reported. In the authors' workflow: Cell counts per sample came from amplifying reference gene primers. The data were produced by immunoSEQ multiplex PCR, yet TCRdb's version contains in-frame clones alone and is incomplete. The DNA was the basis for D and trimming; V, J and clone size are from that table. The sample shows about 210,000 clones, 70% to 90% of them seen only once.

The origin of this receptor is a young man with acute COVID-19. The chain uses TRBV2 and TRBJ1-2, with no clear D. Sequencing was carried out using PBMCs or T cells enriched from blood (not recorded which). The CDR3 bases are TGTGCCAGCACCCTAGAGGAGGGAAACTATGGCTACACCTTC. Protein sequence: CASTLEEGNYGYTF.